The 5 T cell receptor beta chains reported below all come from one sample, sequenced in a study of blood T cells in healthy people across ages. Next came a second PCR, run for roughly 7 to 12 cycles, which used a sample-barcoded 5' primer along with a J-beta primer mix. TCRdb passed the 5' RACE reads through MiXCR, listing each CDR3 protein once. Of more than 500,000 distinct CDR3 sequences listed, roughly a quarter are singletons. The same specimen was also included in a second study, on T cells of mothers and their children.

Sequenced material: blood. These receptors all come from a boy aged 2 to 9 in good health.

This clonotype has a handful of counts. The CDR3 spells CASSLTPGLGSAGELFF. CDR3 bases: TGTGCCAGCAGCTTAACACCGGGACTAGGGTCGGCCGGGGAGCTGTTTTTT. The chain uses TRBV11-2 and TRBJ2-2; 8 positions agree with TRBD2. After removal of 2 bases from V and 6 bases from J, the junction contained 11 bases not matched to a gene. There are 17 residues in the CDR3. In germline, CDR1 is SGHAT, CDR2 FQNNGV.

This rearrangement joins TRBV5-1 to TRBJ2-7; the D gene is possibly TRBD1 (5 bases). V was clipped by 2 bases and J by 5 bases, with 14 bases between them. Per the germline V gene, CDR1 is SGHRS and CDR2 is YFSETQ. The CDR3 is made up of 14 amino acids. The CDR3 loop reads CASSFQGSGDEQYF. DNA of the CDR3: TGCGCCAGCAGCTTCCAGGGATCCGGAGACGAGCAGTACTTC.

The chain recombines TRBV27 with TRBJ2-5; 13 bases are shared with TRBD2. Germline CDR1 reads MNHEY; CDR2 reads SMNVEV (reference sequence). J gave up 5 bases and V 5 bases, and 11 bases lay outside the gene matches. The CDR3 covers 17 residues. CDR3 nucleotides: TGTGCCAGCAGTCCAACTAGCGGGAGGGCCGGCGAGGAGACCCAGTACTTC. This codes for CASSPTSGRAGEETQYF.

The V call is TRBV11-2, the J call TRBJ1-5; tentatively, D is TRBD1 (5 bases). Germline assignment: CDR1 SGHAT and CDR2 FQNNGV. The CDR3 is 17 residues long. Trimming took off 4 bases at V and 11 bases at J, with 27 bases between the two ends. The CDR3 DNA reads as TGTGCCAGCAGCTACGGGGGAGCCCTTCATAGCAATCAATCCCAGCATTTT. As protein: CASSYGGALHSNQSQHF.

This clonotype was picked up a small number of times. The rearrangement joins TRBV7-2 to TRBJ1-1; D unresolved. Germline CDR1 and CDR2: SGHTA and FQGNSA. The CDR3 totals 14 residues. Trimming took 1 base from V and 0 from J, leaving 6 bases between them. This CDR3 is CASSLDYLNTEAFF. The CDR3 nucleotides read TGTGCCAGCAGCTTAGATTACTTGAACACTGAAGCTTTCTTT.